These 12 T cell receptor beta chains share one sample of origin, sequenced in a study of PD-1 blockade in classical Hodgkin lymphoma. Brentuximab vedotin exposure varied among the patients, all of whom had relapsed after autologous stem cell transplantation. The protocol was immunoSEQ multiplex PCR, while the TCRdb copy is restricted to in-frame clones and leaves out a portion. The sample carries 40,000 or so clones, around 80% recorded once. The sequences come from peripheral blood mononuclear cells (PBMCs), collected at baseline. The source of these receptors is a human donor with classical Hodgkin lymphoma.

The genes are TRBV4-1 and TRBJ2-1, with 14 bases lining up with TRBD2. V shed 1 base and J 7 bases; nucleotides not matched to a gene: 12. CDR1 and CDR2 from the germline V gene are MGHRA and YSYEKL. The CDR3 sequence is 19 residues long. The CDR3 DNA reads TGCGCCAGCAGCCAAGGTCCCGGGACTAGCGGGAGTAGTCATAATGAGCAGTTCTTC. Protein product: CASSQGPGTSGSSHNEQFF.

Only a few counts were recorded for this clone. The CDR3 sequence: CASSLGTGAGNTIYF. The CDR3 nucleotides are TGTGCCAGCAGTTTAGGGACAGGGGCTGGAAACACCATATATTTT. The genes are TRBV28 and TRBJ1-3; 10 positions agree with TRBD1. The CDR3 consists of 15 residues. The germline gives CDR1 MDHEN, CDR2 SYDVKM. Trimming cost V 2 bases and J 2 bases; bases outside gene matches: 0.

This clone occurred once. V and J are TRBV29-1 and TRBJ1-5; D is unclear. V was clipped by 4 bases and J by 0 bases, with 4 bases between them. The length of the CDR3 is 12 residues. From germline, CDR1 is SQVTM and CDR2 ANQGSEA. The CDR3 coding sequence is TGCAGCGTTGGGGGTAGCAATCAGCCCCAGCATTTT. Translation: CSVGGSNQPQHF.

This chain links TRBV28 with TRBJ2-7; 10 bases match TRBD1. Germline CDR1 is MDHEN and CDR2 is SYDVKM. The CDR3 runs to 14 residues. V trimming: 6 bases; J trimming: 6 bases; junction bases outside the gene matches: 8. CDR3 DNA sequence: TGTGCCAGCAGAACCTCCGGACAGGGGGGCGAGCAGTACTTC. Amino acid sequence: CASRTSGQGGEQYF.

The V and J genes are TRBV7-9 and TRBJ1-2, with TRBD1 identical over 9 bases. The CDR3 runs to 14 residues. V lost 5 bases and J lost 4; bases outside the gene matches: 5. Germline values: CDR1 SEHNR, CDR2 FQNEAQ (reference sequence). In nucleotides, the CDR3 is TGTGCCAGCAGCACACAGGGGGCGGCCTATGGCTACACCTTC. Protein product: CASSTQGAAYGYTF.

The gene calls are TRBV6-5 and TRBJ1-6; no firm D call. V lost 8 bases, J lost 0 bases, and 11 bases lay in between. This CDR3 spans 15 amino acids. Germline-derived CDR1 and CDR2 are MNHEY and SVGAGI. The CDR3 region is CASSYATSYNSPLHF. CDR3 coding DNA: TGTGCCAGCTCCTACGCGACCTCCTATAATTCACCCCTCCACTTT.

The V and J genes are TRBV13 and TRBJ2-7; TRBD1 is a possible D gene (5 bases). The germline gives CDR1 PRHDT, CDR2 FYEKMQ (reference sequence). Trimming left V 1 base short and J 6 bases short, with 19 bases between. The CDR3 has 16 amino acids. CDR3 region: CASSLVRGEVVGEQYF. The DNA of the CDR3 is TGTGCCAGCAGCTTAGTAAGGGGTGAGGTCGTCGGCGAGCAGTACTTC.

The V call is TRBV6-5, the J call TRBJ1-2, with TRBD1 matching 9 bases. The CDR3 runs 15 residues. V trimming: 3 bases; J trimming: 8 bases; junction bases outside the gene matches: 10. From germline, CDR1 is MNHEY and CDR2 SVGAGI. The CDR3 DNA reads TGTGCCAGCAGTTATTTCGGACAGGGGCGAAAGGGCTACACCTTC. Its protein product is CASSYFGQGRKGYTF.

The chain links TRBV23-1 to TRBJ1-2, with D unclear. TRBV23-1 qualifies as an ORF whose function is uncertain. This CDR3 comprises 11 residues. The V gene lost 7 bases and the J gene lost 8 bases, with 11 bases spanning the gap. CDR3 sequence reads: CASKTVKGYTF. In DNA, the CDR3 is TGCGCCAGCAAAACTGTTAAAGGCTACACCTTC.

This clone was counted only a few times. V is TRBV7-2 and J is TRBJ2-3; TRBD2 aligns across 9 bases. The V gene's germline CDR1 is SGHTA and CDR2 FQGNSA. The J segment lost 5 bases and the V segment lost 1 base, leaving 4 bases of the junction unmatched. The CDR3 is made up of 15 amino acids. The CDR3: CASSLVGGRGDTQYF. CDR3 nucleotides: TGTGCCAGCAGCTTAGTCGGCGGGAGGGGAGATACGCAGTATTTT.

The gene calls are TRBV7-9 and TRBJ1-5, with 10 bases identical to TRBD1. V was clipped by 5 bases and J by 7 bases; unmatched bases: 17. The germline V gene has CDR1 SEHNR and CDR2 FQNEAQ (reference sequence). The CDR3 is 18 residues long. The CDR3 here is CASSPLGTGVGIGQPQHF. The CDR3 DNA is TGTGCCAGCAGCCCCTTGGGGACAGGGGTCGGGATTGGGCAGCCCCAGCATTTT.

The chain links TRBV7-9 to TRBJ2-3; weak D call: TRBD2 (5 bases). From germline, CDR1 is SEHNR and CDR2 FQNEAQ (reference sequence). V lost 5 bases and J 6 bases, leaving 15 bases between the germline ends. CDR3 length equals 14 residues. CDR3 bases: TGTGCCAGCAGCCTAAGGACTTCGGGGGATACGCAGTATTTT. Protein product: CASSLRTSGDTQYF.